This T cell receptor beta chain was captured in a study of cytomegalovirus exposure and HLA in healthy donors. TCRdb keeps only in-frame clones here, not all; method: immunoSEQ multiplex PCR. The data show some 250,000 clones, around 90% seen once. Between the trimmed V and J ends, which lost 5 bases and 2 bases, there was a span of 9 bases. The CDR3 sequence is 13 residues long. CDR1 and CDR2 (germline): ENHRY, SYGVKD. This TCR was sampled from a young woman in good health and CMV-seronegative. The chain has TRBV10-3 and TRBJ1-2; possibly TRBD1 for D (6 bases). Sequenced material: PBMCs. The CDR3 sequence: CAISPTGNYGYTF. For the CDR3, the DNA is TGTGCCATCAGTCCTACAGGGAACTATGGCTACACCTTC.